This TCR beta chain was sequenced for a study of regulatory T cells in long-lasting Graves disease. Findings of the study overall: The researchers studied only peripheral blood, not thyroid tissue. Persistent disease exhibited a predilection for TRBV28, TRBJ1-2 and TRBJ2-5.

Germline CDR1 MDHEN, CDR2 SYDVKM. V dropped 8 bases and J dropped 5 bases, with 19 bases sitting between them. The CDR3 has 14 residues. Regarding time point: persistent/refractory GD, antithyroid drugs over 5 years with positive TRAb. The authors made the TCR library using RNA they extracted from PBMCs. TCR beta libraries were built with iRepertoire HTBI primers and Arm-PCR of CDR3 regions. TCRdb ran MiXCR on the multiplex PCR reads and lists one entry per CDR3 protein. The repertoire holds 420,000 or so distinct CDR3 sequences, with about a quarter as singletons. With regard to this clonotype: The antigen remains undetermined. This may be a read error: a much more frequent sequence differs by one nucleotide.

The sample was peripheral blood mononuclear cells (PBMCs), taken when the disease was refractory, from a patient treated with antithyroid drugs. This rearrangement joins TRBV28 to TRBJ2-7; a possible D gene is TRBD1 (5 bases). This receptor was obtained from a female donor with Graves disease. The CDR3: CASYGDVRVHEQYF. CDR3 DNA sequence: TGTGCCAGCTATGGCGATGTCAGGGTCCACGAGCAGTACTTC.